The 26 T cell receptor beta chains in this list originate from one sample, sequenced in a study of blood T cells in healthy people across ages. A second PCR, run for about 7 to 11 cycles, used a sample-barcoded 5' primer plus a J-beta primer mix. TCRdb reprocessed the 5' RACE reads via MiXCR and lists one record per CDR3 protein. This sample carries roughly 720,000 distinct CDR3 sequences, roughly 50% of them seen once, and the ten largest clones take about 42%. Sequenced: blood. These receptors all stem from a man at least 80 years old in good health.

The gene calls are TRBV5-1 and TRBJ2-1; TRBD1 might be the D (6 bases). V was clipped by 3 bases and J by 7 bases, with 17 bases between them. The germline CDR1 and CDR2 sequences are SGHRS and YFSETQ. The CDR3 spans 15 residues. In nucleotides, the CDR3 is TGCGCCAGCAGCTCGACTACCCCAGGGGTGAATGAGCAGTTCTTC. Translation: CASSSTTPGVNEQFF.

This chain connects TRBV2 to TRBJ2-2; D is uncertain. CDR1 SNHLY and CDR2 FYNNEI come from the germline V gene. This CDR3 comprises 13 residues. Trimming pared 4 bases from V and 3 bases from J, leaving 6 bases between. CDR3 amino acids: CASSAQYTGELFF. Here the CDR3 DNA reads TGTGCCAGCAGTGCCCAGTACACCGGGGAGCTGTTTTTT.

The chain couples TRBV7-2 to TRBJ1-6; no definite D call. The CDR3 contains 17 residues. Germline V gene data show CDR1 as SGHTA and CDR2 as FQGNSA. Trimming took off 6 bases at V and 5 bases at J, with 20 bases between the two ends. CDR3 residues: CASSPTWTASHNSPLHF. In DNA, the CDR3 is TGTGCCAGCAGTCCCACGTGGACGGCCAGTCATAATTCACCCCTCCACTTT.

The rearrangement uses TRBV7-8 and TRBJ2-5; 10 positions match TRBD2. Germline CDR1 reads SGHVS; CDR2 reads FQNEAQ. V gave up 5 bases and J gave up 1 base; unmatched junction bases: 13. The CDR3 totals 18 residues. The CDR3 spells CASSLRTLAGGLQETQYF. The CDR3 DNA is TGTGCCAGCAGCCTACGGACCTTAGCGGGAGGTCTCCAAGAGACCCAGTACTTC.

The chain joins TRBV6-2 or TRBV6-3 to TRBJ1-1; 7 bases line up with TRBD1. The length of the CDR3 is 13 residues. CDR1 MNHEY and CDR2 SVGEGT come from the germline V gene. With 5 bases clipped from V and 6 bases from J, the junction kept 6 bases outside the gene matches. The DNA for the CDR3 is TGTGCCAGCAGTCTCGACAGGGACGCTGAAGCTTTCTTT. This codes for CASSLDRDAEAFF.

V and J are TRBV2 and TRBJ2-4, with 10 bases lining up with TRBD2. V gave up 6 bases and J gave up 13 bases; unmatched junction bases: 6. The germline CDR1 and CDR2 sequences are SNHLY and FYNNEI. The CDR3 contains 12 residues. CDR3 bases: TGTGCCAGCAGGCCACTAGCGGGAAGACAGTACTTC. It specifies CASRPLAGRQYF.

This clonotype was seen a few times. The rearrangement uses TRBV29-1 and TRBJ1-2, with D possibly matching TRBD1 (5 bases). This CDR3 comprises 14 residues. V was pared by 1 base and J by 0 bases, with 9 bases between. Germline CDR1 and CDR2: SQVTM and ANQGSEA. CDR3 loop: CSVEGGGANYGYTF. The CDR3 region has the DNA TGCAGCGTTGAAGGGGGGGGAGCTAACTATGGCTACACCTTC.

The V and J genes are TRBV5-1 and TRBJ2-4; 7 bases agree with TRBD1. The J call may be incorrect, as the DNA end agrees better with TRBJ2-7. CDR3 length: 14 residues. The germline CDR1 and CDR2 sequences are SGHRS and YFSETQ. Here the CDR3 reads CASNPARGTREQYF. The CDR3 DNA reads TGCGCCAGCAACCCGGCCAGGGGGACCCGCGAGCAGTACTTC.

V gene TRBV6-1 combines with J gene TRBJ2-3, with D perhaps TRBD1 (6 bases). The V gene's germline CDR1 is MNHNS and CDR2 SASEGT. The CDR3 contains 13 residues. The germline V and J ends were trimmed by 6 bases and 7 bases, with 14 bases remaining between them. The chain's CDR3 is CASSALRGNTQYF. In nucleotides, the CDR3 is TGTGCCAGCAGCGCCTTGAGGGGGAATACGCAGTATTTT.

This clonotype has just a few counts. This sequence joins TRBV29-1 and TRBJ2-4; D is perhaps TRBD2 (6 bases). The end of the DNA fits TRBJ2-7 better, so the J call may be wrong. Germline V lookup: CDR1 SQVTM, CDR2 ANQGSEA. The CDR3 has 13 residues. Written as DNA, the CDR3 is TGCAGCGCCAGCCTAGCGTTGGTCGGCGAGCAGTACTTC. Translating it yields CSASLALVGEQYF.

A few counts support this clonotype. This sequence joins TRBV27 and TRBJ1-5; 7 nucleotides match TRBD1. The V gene end was trimmed by 5 bases and the J gene end by 7 bases; junction bases not matched to a gene: 11. The CDR3 consists of 15 residues. CDR1 MNHEY and CDR2 SMNVEV come from the germline V gene (reference sequence). The CDR3 coding sequence is TGTGCCAGCAGTCGACAGGGCCTCTCCACCCAGCCCCAGCATTTT. It translates to CASSRQGLSTQPQHF.

This clonotype occurred a few times. Germline and junction disagree at one end, which may indicate a read error. This rearrangement joins TRBV6-5 to TRBJ1-6; 7 bases agree with TRBD1. Germline V gene sequence: CDR1 MNHEY, CDR2 SVGAGI. The CDR3 extends over 14 amino acids. The CDR3 sequence is CASSRGQVNSPLHF. The CDR3 DNA follows: TGTGCCAGCAGTCGAGGACAGGTTAATTCGCCCCTCCACTTT.

The V and J genes are TRBV29-1 and TRBJ2-3; 14 bases agree with TRBD2. Trimming cost V 4 bases and J 6 bases; bases outside gene matches: 6. The CDR3 is 15 residues long. The V gene's germline CDR1 is SQVTM and CDR2 ANQGSEA. The CDR3 is CSVGLAGGPGDTQYF. CDR3 bases: TGCAGCGTTGGACTAGCGGGGGGGCCGGGGGATACGCAGTATTTT.

This clonotype was picked up a small number of times. This chain uses TRBV20-1 with TRBJ2-3, with TRBD2 matching over 8 bases. V lost 6 bases, J lost 3 bases, and 11 bases stayed unmatched. The CDR3 length is 15 residues. Germline V gives CDR1 DFQATT, CDR2 SNEGSKA (reference sequence). The CDR3 DNA reads TGCAGTGCCAGATGGGCGGGAGGTCGTACAGATACGCAGTATTTT. Amino acids: CSARWAGGRTDTQYF.

This clonotype was counted only a few times. The chain employs TRBV2 and TRBJ2-5; the D call may be TRBD1 or TRBD2 (8 bases each). Trimming left V 8 bases short and J 9 bases short, with 31 bases between. The CDR3 is 17 amino acids. Germline V lookup: CDR1 SNHLY, CDR2 FYNNEI. Here the CDR3 reads CASDRGLGTSRRAAQYF. Written as DNA, the CDR3 is TGTGCCAGCGACAGGGGCCTCGGGACTAGTCGAAGGGCAGCCCAGTACTTC.

This clonotype was counted ten times or more. The chain is built from TRBV11-2 and TRBJ2-3, with 9 bases aligning to TRBD2. The CDR3 runs 18 residues. V was pared by 1 base and J by 14 bases, with 22 bases of the junction left unmatched. CDR1 and CDR2 (germline): SGHAT, FQNNGV. CDR3 bases: TGTGCCAGCAGCTTAGGGGTGGTCGAGCGGGAGGCGGACAGATACGCGTATTTT. Protein sequence: CASSLGVVEREADRYAYF.

The J gene is TRBJ1-1, the V gene TRBV7-6; D call uncertain. Germline V gives CDR1 SGHVS, CDR2 FNYEAQ. V was shortened by 5 bases and J by 0 bases, with 13 bases between the two germline ends. The CDR3 runs 15 residues. Here the CDR3 DNA reads TGTGCCAGCAGCCGCCTCTCCCCGATGAACACTGAAGCTTTCTTT. It is translated as CASSRLSPMNTEAFF.

The V and J genes are TRBV13 and TRBJ1-1, with a weak D call TRBD1 (5 bases). Germline V gene data show CDR1 as PRHDT and CDR2 as FYEKMQ (reference sequence). This CDR3 has 14 amino acids. The V end lost 2 bases, the J end lost 1 base, and 8 bases lay between the germline ends. Written as DNA, the CDR3 is TGTGCCAGCAGCTTACAGGGATCGAACACTGAAGCTTTCTTT. It translates to CASSLQGSNTEAFF. Full variable domain (outside the CDR3, taken from reference TRBV13 and TRBJ1-1): AAGVIQSPRHLIKEKRETATLKCYPIPRHDTVYWYQQGPGQDPQFLISFYEKMQSDKGSIPDRFSAQQFSDYHSELNMSSLELGDSALYFCASSLQGSNTEAFFGQGTRLTVV.

The rearrangement links TRBV25-1 to TRBJ2-1; 8 bases match TRBD2. The germline V gene has CDR1 MGHDK and CDR2 SYGVNS. Trimming at V came to 0 bases and at J to 4 bases, leaving 8 bases not matched to a gene. This CDR3 is built from 17 residues. In DNA form, the CDR3 reads TGTGCCAGCAGTGAATATGGCCGGGGGGGGATTTACAATGAGCAGTTCTTC. Its translation is CASSEYGRGGIYNEQFF.

The chain carries TRBV29-1 and TRBJ2-3; 11 bases fit TRBD2. The CDR3 extends over 14 amino acids. CDR1 is SQVTM, CDR2 ANQGSEA, per germline. Trimming cost V 5 bases and J 6 bases; bases outside gene matches: 7. The CDR3 here is CSVSLAGGRDTQYF. The CDR3 DNA follows: TGCAGCGTTAGCCTAGCGGGAGGTCGCGATACGCAGTATTTT.

This clonotype was counted many times. J is TRBJ2-3 and V is TRBV20-1; 8 positions match TRBD1. Germline CDR1 DFQATT, CDR2 SNEGSKA (reference sequence). The CDR3 loop spans 14 amino acids. V lost 5 bases and J lost 14; bases outside the gene matches: 18. The CDR3 sequence is CSAQDPRGHRYAYF. The DNA for the CDR3 is TGCAGTGCTCAAGACCCCAGGGGGCACAGATACGCGTATTTT.

Comment on this clonotype: One end of the junction does not line up with germline, which may come from a read error. The V gene is TRBV15, the J gene TRBJ2-3; D may match TRBD1 or TRBD2 (5 bases each). There are 15 residues in the CDR3. Germline assignment: CDR1 LNHNV and CDR2 YYDKDF (reference sequence). This chain's CDR3 is CATSRGGSGTDAQYF. The DNA for the CDR3 is TGTGCCACCAGCAGAGGGGGGTCCGGCACAGATGCGCAGTATTTT.

The chain has TRBV7-9 and TRBJ1-1; D not resolved. Per the germline V gene, CDR1 is SEHNR and CDR2 is FQNEAQ (reference sequence). V was trimmed by 2 bases and J by 7 bases, leaving 8 bases between them. This CDR3 has 12 amino acids. The CDR3 region has the DNA TGTGCCAGCAGCTTAAGATCATTTGAAGCTTTCTTT. Translating it yields CASSLRSFEAFF.

The chain joins TRBV25-1 to TRBJ1-2; D call uncertain. Looked up from germline, CDR1 is MGHDK and CDR2 is SYGVNS. Trimming cost V 1 base and J 4 bases, with 10 bases left between them. The CDR3 runs 14 residues. As DNA, the CDR3 is TGTGCCAGCAGTGAATCAATTTCGGGCTATGGCTACACCTTC. It yields the protein CASSESISGYGYTF.

This clonotype appeared a few times. The chain is built from TRBV5-1 and TRBJ2-7, with a possible D match to TRBD2 (5 bases). Germline V lookup: CDR1 SGHRS, CDR2 YFSETQ. V was pared by 4 bases and J by 7 bases, with 21 bases between. CDR3 length equals 15 residues. The CDR3 sequence: CASSPGGSATGEQYF. The CDR3 nucleotides read TGCGCCAGCAGCCCGGGTGGTAGCGCCACGGGGGAGCAGTACTTC.

CDR3 sequence reads: CASSLETGYGYTF. The CDR3 DNA is TGCGCCAGCAGCTTGGAAACCGGCTATGGCTACACCTTC. The chain has TRBV5-1 and TRBJ1-2, with D unclear. Trimming left V 0 bases short and J 4 bases short, with 7 bases between. Germline CDR1 is SGHRS and CDR2 is YFSETQ. The CDR3 contains 13 residues.